These 16 T cell receptor beta chains share one sample of origin, sequenced in a study of CD8 T cells in ankylosing spondylitis (TCRdb year 2017). Libraries were prepared through 5' RACE. Instrument used: Illumina HiSeq 2500. In TCRdb, the public reads were trimmed at Q25 with fastp and aligned with MiXCR, with productive beta chains retained. Rows matching on CDR3 protein sequence are summarized as one entry with the most common DNA and genes. The sample profile shows 250,000 or so distinct CDR3 sequences; about 10% of them were found once. The ten most abundant clones make up about 2.5% of the sample. The sequenced sample consisted of blood, either unsorted or a sorted T cell fraction (not recorded which). The receptors stem from a male donor with ankylosing spondylitis or in good health (not recorded which).

This clonotype was counted a few times. The CDR3 here is CASSLAPGGVEQPQHF. The CDR3 bases are TGTGCCAGCAGCTTAGCCCCCGGGGGGGTTGAGCAGCCCCAGCATTTT. The chain combines TRBV11-3 with TRBJ1-5, with D possibly matching TRBD1 (5 bases). Germline assignment: CDR1 SGHNT and CDR2 YENEEA. V was cut by 1 base and J by 7 bases, with 17 bases left in between. The CDR3 length is 16 residues.

This clonotype was seen many times. The J gene is TRBJ1-1, the V gene TRBV21-1. TRBV21-1 is deemed a pseudogene. The CDR3 length is 16 residues. The CDR3 region is CASSKAPQRGNTEAFF. The CDR3 DNA is TGTGCCAGCAGCAAAGCCCCGCAGAGAGGAAACACTGAAGCTTTCTTT.

This clonotype was seen at least ten times. The V call is TRBV5-4, the J call TRBJ2-5, with TRBD1 matching over 11 bases. This CDR3 has 16 residues. V lost 3 bases to trimming and J lost 2 bases; unmatched junction nucleotides: 6. The germline V gene has CDR1 SGHNT and CDR2 YYREEE (reference sequence). The CDR3 here is CASSWTGQGGQETQYF. The CDR3 nucleotides are TGTGCCAGCAGCTGGACGGGACAGGGGGGACAAGAGACCCAGTACTTC.

The sample holds a few counts of this clonotype. The V gene is TRBV12-3 or TRBV12-4, the J gene TRBJ2-3; D remains unclear. The ends were cut back, 10 bases at V and 0 bases at J, with 8 bases in the middle. This CDR3 spans 12 amino acids. Here the CDR3 reads CAINLSTDTQYF. The CDR3 DNA reads as TGTGCCATCAACCTTAGCACAGATACGCAGTATTTT.

Ten or more counts support this clonotype. The V and J genes are TRBV7-2 and TRBJ2-1; 12 bases are a match to TRBD2. The V gene's germline CDR1 is SGHTA and CDR2 FQGNSA. The CDR3 is made up of 14 amino acids. The V segment lost 3 bases and the J segment 9 bases; nucleotides outside the gene matches: 3. The CDR3 here is CASSLTSGSIEQFF. CDR3 DNA: TGTGCCAGCAGCTTGACTAGCGGGAGCATTGAGCAGTTCTTC.

There are many counts of this clonotype. The chain has TRBV20-1 and TRBJ2-7, with D hard to call. Trimming pared 3 bases from V and 6 bases from J, leaving 12 bases between. From germline, CDR1 is DFQATT and CDR2 SNEGSKA (reference sequence). The CDR3 has 12 amino acids. The CDR3 protein is CSASLSPVEQYF. In DNA, the CDR3 is TGCAGTGCTAGCCTTTCGCCGGTCGAGCAGTACTTC.

This clonotype was picked up many times. V usage is TRBV7-2 and J usage is TRBJ1-1; D is unresolved. CDR3 length: 12 residues. The V gene's germline CDR1 is SGHTA and CDR2 FQGNSA. V was shortened by 1 base and J by 12 bases, with 12 bases between the two germline ends. This CDR3 is CASSLDPGRTFF. CDR3 sequence (DNA): TGTGCCAGCAGCTTAGATCCGGGTCGAACTTTCTTT.

This clonotype was seen ten or more times. The chain has TRBV20-1 and TRBJ2-2, with TRBD2 matching over 7 bases. With 3 bases clipped from V and 5 bases from J, the junction kept 6 bases outside the gene matches. The germline CDR1 and CDR2 sequences are DFQATT and SNEGSKA (reference sequence). This CDR3 has 14 residues. CDR3: CSARPSGSTGELFF. The CDR3 nucleotides read TGCAGTGCTAGGCCTAGCGGTTCTACCGGGGAGCTGTTTTTT.

The chain recombines TRBV15 with TRBJ2-7; 10 positions match TRBD2. The V segment lost 0 bases and the J segment 7 bases; nucleotides outside the gene matches: 3. This CDR3 has 14 residues. The V gene's germline CDR1 is LNHNV and CDR2 YYDKDF (reference sequence). The CDR3 DNA follows: TGTGCCACCAGCAGAGACCTTAGCGGGGGGGAGCAGTACTTC. Translating gives CATSRDLSGGEQYF.

There are many counts of this clonotype. The J gene is TRBJ1-1, the V gene TRBV6-1, with D unclear. V was clipped by 1 base and J by 3 bases, with 9 bases between them. CDR3 length equals 14 residues. The germline V gene has CDR1 MNHNS and CDR2 SASEGT. The CDR3 bases are TGTGCCAGCAGTGAAGGGATGGGGTACACTGAAGCTTTCTTT. It encodes CASSEGMGYTEAFF.

In this sample, this clonotype turned up many times. The chain joins TRBV12-3 or TRBV12-4 to TRBJ2-2; no clear D. Trimming cost V 6 bases and J 0 bases, with 11 bases left between them. CDR3 size: 15 residues. CDR3 in DNA: TGTGCCAGCAGCCGACTTTCACCGAACACCGGGGAGCTGTTTTTT. It codes for CASSRLSPNTGELFF.

This clonotype was seen at least ten times. This sequence joins TRBV18 and TRBJ2-7, with 7 bases fitting TRBD2. The V and J ends lost 5 bases and 3 bases, in that order; junction bases with no gene match: 7. Germline V gene data show CDR1 as KGHSH and CDR2 as LQKENI. The CDR3 sequence is 14 residues long. The CDR3: CASSSAGRVYEQYF. The CDR3 DNA reads as TGTGCCAGCTCATCGGCGGGGAGGGTCTACGAGCAGTACTTC.

This clonotype was seen at least ten times. The chain carries TRBV20-1 and TRBJ2-5; TRBD1 aligns across 7 bases. Germline V gene data show CDR1 as DFQATT and CDR2 as SNEGSKA (reference sequence). V lost 0 bases, J lost 0 bases, and 4 bases stayed unmatched. This CDR3 is 15 amino acids long. DNA of the CDR3: TGCAGTGCTAGAGATAACAGGGGCCACCAAGAGACCCAGTACTTC. As protein: CSARDNRGHQETQYF.

V and J are TRBV20-1 and TRBJ2-7; 11 nucleotides match TRBD2. The germline CDR1 and CDR2 sequences are DFQATT and SNEGSKA (reference sequence). V gave up 6 bases and J gave up 3 bases; unmatched junction bases: 4. CDR3 length equals 13 residues. The CDR3 here is CSAKTSGDYEQYF. In DNA, the CDR3 is TGCAGTGCCAAGACTAGCGGGGACTACGAGCAGTACTTC.

This clonotype was observed many times. CDR3 residues: CASSLVVTANTGELFF. The CDR3 coding sequence is TGTGCCAGCAGTTTAGTTGTGACAGCGAACACCGGGGAGCTGTTTTTT. The gene calls are TRBV12-3 or TRBV12-4 and TRBJ2-2, with D perhaps TRBD1 (5 bases). Trimming left V 1 base short and J 0 bases short, with 9 bases between. The CDR3 is 16 amino acids.

This clonotype was recorded at least ten times. The genes are TRBV12-3 or TRBV12-4 and TRBJ2-1; D is unclear. The CDR3 contains 15 residues. Trimming left V 5 bases short and J 0 bases short, with 11 bases between. For the CDR3, the DNA is TGTGCCAGCAGTCCCCTCTCAAGCTCCTACAATGAGCAGTTCTTC. Protein: CASSPLSSSYNEQFF.